A single sample gave rise to the 2 T cell receptor beta chains below, sequenced in a study of early T cells in non-severe SARS-CoV-2 infection. MiXCR, run by TCRdb on the 5' RACE reads, gives a single entry per CDR3 protein. This table holds 53,000 or so distinct CDR3 sequences, around 10% found once. This material consisted of whole blood, taken at baseline. Receptor source: an adult who was a healthcare worker with PCR-confirmed SARS-CoV-2 infection or an uninfected control (not recorded which).

The sample holds a few counts of this clonotype. V gene TRBV20-1 combines with J gene TRBJ2-1; perhaps TRBD1 as D (5 bases). The germline CDR1 and CDR2 sequences are DFQATT and SNEGSKA (reference sequence). V lost 5 bases and J lost 4, with 18 bases in between. The CDR3 spans 15 residues. In DNA, the CDR3 is TGCAGTGCTGGACACCGGACCCTGTATTACAATGAGCAGTTCTTC. Translation: CSAGHRTLYYNEQFF.

The chain has TRBV20-1 and TRBJ2-1; TRBD2 matches 9 bases. The CDR3 spans 16 residues. Looked up from germline, CDR1 is DFQATT and CDR2 is SNEGSKA (reference sequence). After removal of 6 bases from V and 2 bases from J, the junction contained 11 bases not matched to a gene. In nucleotides, the CDR3 is TGCAGTGCCCCCGGAGTAGCGGGAGTCCCCTACAATGAGCAGTTCTTC. This codes for CSAPGVAGVPYNEQFF.